This T cell receptor beta chain was identified during a study of control samples from healthy donors and cancer patients. Sequenced by immunoSEQ multiplex PCR; TCRdb stores in-frame clones only, minus some. The data contain 130,000 to 150,000 clones, approximately 91% of them singletons. The specimen was blood. The sequence came from a man aged 25-45 years in good health.

The DNA for the CDR3 is TGCAGCGTCCTGCCGCGGACAGGGACCACAGATACGCAGTATTTT. It specifies CSVLPRTGTTDTQYF. The chain links TRBV29-1 to TRBJ2-3; 8 bases are shared with TRBD1. There are 15 residues in the CDR3. J lost 2 bases, V lost 6 bases, and 10 bases had no gene match. CDR1 and CDR2 (germline): SQVTM, ANQGSEA.